This TCR beta chain was sequenced for a study of blood T cell repertoires in COVID-19. Study information: Sites in the United States, Italy and Spain provided acute and convalescent COVID-19 samples. T cells, B-cell-depleted T cells, or PBMCs supplied cDNA or gDNA.

How the authors handled the data: The assay estimated nucleated cells by amplifying reference gene primers. The table came from immunoSEQ multiplex PCR; TCRdb's copy has only in-frame clones and leaves some out. The V and J calls and the clone size are those of that table, but D and trimming were determined from the DNA. The sample has 50,000 to 65,000 clones, 86% seen once; the top ten hold about 1.1%. Germline values: CDR1 SGHDN, CDR2 FVKESK. V dropped 3 bases and J dropped 7; count of bases not matched to a gene: 7. The CDR3 spans 15 residues. This clone was found once. Specimen: peripheral blood. The receptor comes from a man aged 40-50 years with acute or convalescent COVID-19. This chain uses TRBV14 with TRBJ2-2; 8 bases are a match to TRBD2. Written as DNA, the CDR3 is TGTGCCAGCAGCCAGGAGCGGGGGCCCCTCGGGGAGCTGTTTTTT. Protein: CASSQERGPLGELFF.